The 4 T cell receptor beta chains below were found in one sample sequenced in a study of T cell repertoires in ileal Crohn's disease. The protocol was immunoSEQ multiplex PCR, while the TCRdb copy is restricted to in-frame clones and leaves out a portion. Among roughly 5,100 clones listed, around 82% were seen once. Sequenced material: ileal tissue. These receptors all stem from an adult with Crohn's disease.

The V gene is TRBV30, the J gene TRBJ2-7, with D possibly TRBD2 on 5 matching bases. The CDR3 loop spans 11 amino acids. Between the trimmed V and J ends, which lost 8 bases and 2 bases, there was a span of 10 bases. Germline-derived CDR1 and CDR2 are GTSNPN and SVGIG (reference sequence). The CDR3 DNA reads TGTGCCGGACGGGAAGCCTACGAGCAGTACTTC. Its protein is CAGREAYEQYF.

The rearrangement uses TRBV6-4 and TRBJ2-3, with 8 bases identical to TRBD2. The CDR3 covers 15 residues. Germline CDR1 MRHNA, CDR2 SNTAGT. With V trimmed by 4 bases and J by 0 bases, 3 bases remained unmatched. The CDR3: CASSGVAGSTDTQYF. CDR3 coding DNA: TGTGCCAGCAGTGGGGTAGCGGGGAGCACAGATACGCAGTATTTT.

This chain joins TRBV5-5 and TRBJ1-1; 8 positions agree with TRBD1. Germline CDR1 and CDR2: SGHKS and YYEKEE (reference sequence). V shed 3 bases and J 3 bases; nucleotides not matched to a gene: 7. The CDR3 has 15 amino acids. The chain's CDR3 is CASSYRTGRDTEAFF. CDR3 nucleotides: TGTGCCAGCAGCTATCGGACAGGGCGAGACACTGAAGCTTTCTTT.

CDR3 in amino acids: CASSPIGAQYEQYF. CDR3 in DNA: TGTGCCAGCAGCCCGATAGGGGCCCAATACGAGCAGTACTTC. V usage is TRBV11-2 and J usage is TRBJ2-7; D might be TRBD1 (5 bases). Per the germline V gene, CDR1 is SGHAT and CDR2 is FQNNGV. With 5 bases removed from V and 4 bases from J, the gap between germline ends came to 15 bases. The CDR3 is made up of 14 amino acids.